Presented here are 8 T cell receptor beta chains from one specimen sequenced in a study of blood T cell repertoires in COVID-19. Data came from immunoSEQ multiplex PCR; TCRdb stores just in-frame clones and leaves some out. This table holds 300,000 to 400,000 clones, around nine tenths found once. Source material: peripheral blood. Receptors originate from an older woman with COVID-19, enrolled during active disease.

The rearrangement joins TRBV28 to TRBJ2-5; the D gene is possibly TRBD2 (6 bases). V lost 2 bases to trimming and J lost 9 bases, with 10 bases between them. Germline V gene data show CDR1 as MDHEN and CDR2 as SYDVKM. The length of the CDR3 is 12 residues. The CDR3 sequence: CASSLGGSAQYF. Written as DNA, the CDR3 is TGTGCCAGCAGTTTAGGGGGGTCGGCCCAGTACTTC.

V is TRBV12-3 or TRBV12-4 and J is TRBJ1-5; D is unclear. Trimming removed 3 bases from V and 4 bases from J, with 7 bases in between. The CDR3 runs to 13 residues. CDR3: CASSLSSNQPQHF. Written as DNA, the CDR3 is TGTGCCAGCAGTTTGAGTAGTAATCAGCCCCAGCATTTT.

The gene calls are TRBV29-1 and TRBJ1-1; D is unresolved. The germline V gene has CDR1 SQVTM and CDR2 ANQGSEA. Trimming left V 1 base short and J 3 bases short, with 9 bases between. This CDR3 spans 13 amino acids. CDR3 sequence: CSVEAPRDTEAFF. CDR3 DNA sequence: TGCAGCGTTGAAGCCCCGCGGGACACTGAAGCTTTCTTT.

The chain employs TRBV27 and TRBJ2-7, with TRBD1 matching 7 bases. Germline V gene sequence: CDR1 MNHEY, CDR2 SMNVEV (reference sequence). The V and J ends lost 7 bases and 2 bases, in that order; junction bases with no gene match: 14. This CDR3 region has 16 residues. CDR3 bases: TGTGCCAGCAAAATAAAGGGGGCAGAAACTACCTACGAGCAGTACTTC. It is translated as CASKIKGAETTYEQYF.

The chain joins TRBV5-4 to TRBJ1-2; TRBD1 matches at 9 bases. This CDR3 has 15 residues. The germline gives CDR1 SGHNT, CDR2 YYREEE (reference sequence). V gave up 4 bases and J gave up 4 bases; unmatched junction bases: 8. The CDR3 nucleotides read TGTGCCAGCAGCGGAGAGGACAGGGGCAGCTATGGCTACACCTTC. Its protein is CASSGEDRGSYGYTF. Full variable domain (remainder filled in from reference TRBV5-4 and TRBJ1-2): ETGVTQSPTHLIKTRGQQVTLRCSSQSGHNTVSWYQQALGQGPQFIFQYYREEENGRGNFPPRFSGLQFPNYSSELNVNALELDDSALYLCASSGEDRGSYGYTFGSGTRLTVV.

The chain joins TRBV27 to TRBJ2-7; TRBD1 matches 7 bases. The germline gives CDR1 MNHEY, CDR2 SMNVEV (reference sequence). Trimming removed 2 bases from V and 2 bases from J; junction bases left unmatched: 6. CDR3 size: 15 residues. The CDR3 coding sequence is TGTGCCAGCAGTTTAGTCGGGACAGCGGCCTACGAGCAGTACTTC. Translating it yields CASSLVGTAAYEQYF.

The chain recombines TRBV29-1 with TRBJ1-5; D gene unclear. The V end lost 5 bases, the J end lost 0 bases, and 8 bases lay between the germline ends. The CDR3 has 13 amino acids. The germline CDR1 and CDR2 sequences are SQVTM and ANQGSEA. This CDR3 is CSVQEGSNQPQHF. CDR3 bases: TGCAGCGTTCAGGAGGGTAGCAATCAGCCCCAGCATTTT.

There are a few counts of this clone. The V gene is TRBV3-1 (or the pseudogene TRBV3-2), the J gene TRBJ1-2; possible D gene TRBD1, 5 bases. There are 14 residues in the CDR3. CDR1 and CDR2 (germline): LGHDT, YNNKEL (reference sequence). V was shortened by 1 base and J by 2 bases, with 8 bases between the two germline ends. CDR3 sequence: CASSQGAGNYGYTF. CDR3 nucleotides: TGTGCCAGCAGCCAAGGGGCAGGGAACTATGGCTACACCTTC.